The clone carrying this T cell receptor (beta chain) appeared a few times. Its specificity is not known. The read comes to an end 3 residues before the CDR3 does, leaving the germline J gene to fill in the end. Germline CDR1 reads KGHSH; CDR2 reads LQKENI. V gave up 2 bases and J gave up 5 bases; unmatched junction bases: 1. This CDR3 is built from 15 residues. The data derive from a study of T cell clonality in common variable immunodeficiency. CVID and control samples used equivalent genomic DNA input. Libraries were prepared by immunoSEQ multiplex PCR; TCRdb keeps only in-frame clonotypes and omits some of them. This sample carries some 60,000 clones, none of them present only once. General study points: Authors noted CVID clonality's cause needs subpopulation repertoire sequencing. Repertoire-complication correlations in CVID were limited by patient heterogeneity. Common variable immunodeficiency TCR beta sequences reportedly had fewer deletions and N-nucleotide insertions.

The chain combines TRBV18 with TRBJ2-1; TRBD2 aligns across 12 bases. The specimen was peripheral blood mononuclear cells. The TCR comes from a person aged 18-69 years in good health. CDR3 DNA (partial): TGTGCCAGCTCACCAGCTAGCGGGAGGGACAATGAG. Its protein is CASSPASGRDNE. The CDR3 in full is CASSPASGRDNEQFF.